The 13 T cell receptor beta chains below all came from one sample that was sequenced in a study of cytomegalovirus exposure and HLA in healthy donors. Use of 60 Vbeta and 13 Jbeta primers characterized the PCR. Repertoires were generated with immunoSEQ multiplex PCR, while TCRdb's copy carries only in-frame clones and drops some. The sample yields tens of thousands of clones, 60% to 75% seen once. The specimen sequenced was PBMCs. Receptors originate from a man in his forties in good health and CMV-seropositive.

This clone was observed a few times. The chain joins TRBV6-5 to TRBJ1-6; D is unclear. The V end lost 4 bases, the J end lost 6 bases, and 16 bases lay between the germline ends. The CDR3 spans 16 residues. Germline V gene sequence: CDR1 MNHEY, CDR2 SVGAGI. The CDR3 spells CASSLTLPGGNSPLHF. In nucleotides, the CDR3 is TGTGCCAGCAGTTTGACCCTACCCGGCGGTAATTCACCCCTCCACTTT.

The chain combines TRBV7-2 with TRBJ1-5; weak D call: TRBD1 (5 bases). V was clipped by 1 base and J by 2 bases, with 9 bases between them. Looked up from germline, CDR1 is SGHTA and CDR2 is FQGNSA. This CDR3 is built from 15 residues. The CDR3 DNA reads TGTGCCAGCAGCTTAGAGTCGGGGGGCAATCAGCCCCAGCATTTT. Its protein is CASSLESGGNQPQHF.

The chain joins TRBV5-1 to TRBJ1-1; 8 bases map to TRBD1. This CDR3 has 14 amino acids. The V gene end was trimmed by 4 bases and the J gene end by 7 bases; junction bases not matched to a gene: 9. Germline values: CDR1 SGHRS, CDR2 YFSETQ. CDR3: CASSVSGQGFEAFF. The CDR3 nucleotides are TGCGCCAGCAGCGTGTCCGGACAGGGCTTTGAAGCTTTCTTT. The complete variable domain, with remaining parts taken from reference TRBV5-1 and TRBJ1-1, reads KAGVTQTPRYLIKTRGQQVTLSCSPISGHRSVSWYQQTPGQGLQFLFEYFSETQRNKGNFPGRFSGRQFSNSRSEMNVSTLELGDSALYLCASSVSGQGFEAFFGQGTRLTVV.

The gene calls are TRBV19 and TRBJ1-1; 8 bases are shared with TRBD1. From germline, CDR1 is LNHDA and CDR2 SQIVND (reference sequence). V dropped 4 bases and J dropped 4; count of bases not matched to a gene: 5. The CDR3 is 14 amino acids. For the CDR3, the DNA is TGTGCCAGTAGTAAGAGACAGGGGCTCACTGAAGCTTTCTTT. Protein: CASSKRQGLTEAFF.

The V gene is TRBV2, the J gene TRBJ2-2; maybe TRBD2 (6 bases). Trimming took off 8 bases at V and 3 bases at J, with 19 bases between the two ends. This CDR3 contains 16 residues. The germline V gene encodes CDR1 SNHLY and CDR2 FYNNEI. CDR3 region: CASSTPSAHDTGELFF. Written as DNA, the CDR3 is TGTGCCAGCTCGACCCCTAGCGCCCACGACACCGGGGAGCTGTTTTTT.

The gene calls are TRBV12-2 and TRBJ2-2; TRBD1, as called in the table, went unchecked against the DNA. The J call may be mistaken, given a closer DNA end match to TRBJ1-3. TRBV12-2 represents a pseudogene. The CDR3 is 17 residues long. The CDR3 region is CASRSWTEQISGNTIYF. DNA for the CDR3: TGTGCAAGTCGCTCTTGGACAGAGCAGATCTCTGGAAACACCATATATTTT.

This clone has only a few counts. The junction and the germline gene differ at one end; a read error may be behind it. At the DNA level, this CDR3 is encoded by other sequences in the same sample as well. This chain joins TRBV28 and TRBJ1-5; tentative D call: TRBD1 (6 bases). This CDR3 is 15 amino acids long. Per the germline V gene, CDR1 is MDHEN and CDR2 is SYDVKM. The CDR3, as DNA: TGTGCTAGCAGCCCTTCCGGGACATTTTTATCGGCCCAGCATTTT. It specifies CASSPSGTFLSAQHF.

J is TRBJ2-5 and V is TRBV7-3; D may be TRBD2 (5 bases). Trimming cost V 0 bases and J 4 bases, with 12 bases left between them. CDR1 SGHTA and CDR2 FQGTGA come from the germline V gene. This CDR3 has 15 amino acids. CDR3 protein: CASSLTGRAGETQYF. In DNA form, the CDR3 reads TGTGCCAGCAGCTTAACGGGTAGGGCGGGAGAGACCCAGTACTTC.

The chain carries TRBV2 and TRBJ2-5; 9 bases align to TRBD2. The CDR3 extends over 14 amino acids. The V segment lost 4 bases and the J segment 3 bases; nucleotides outside the gene matches: 3. The germline V gene has CDR1 SNHLY and CDR2 FYNNEI. The CDR3 is CASSGQRGEETQYF. CDR3 coding DNA: TGTGCCAGCAGTGGTCAGCGGGGGGAAGAGACCCAGTACTTC.

V is TRBV10-3 and J is TRBJ2-7, with a possible D match to TRBD1 (5 bases). Germline-derived CDR1 and CDR2 are ENHRY and SYGVKD. The CDR3 runs 13 residues. Deletions cut 0 bases from V and 7 bases from J, with 10 bases between. CDR3 loop: CAISESRAIEQYF. The CDR3 DNA is TGTGCCATCAGTGAGTCCAGGGCGATAGAGCAGTACTTC.

CDR3 amino acids: CASSLGQGAAEAFF. Here the CDR3 DNA reads TGTGCCAGCAGCTTAGGGCAGGGGGCTGCTGAAGCTTTCTTT. J is TRBJ1-1 and V is TRBV7-9; the match to TRBD1 covers 8 bases. The V and J ends lost 1 base and 6 bases, in that order; junction bases with no gene match: 4. The germline V gene encodes CDR1 SEHNR and CDR2 FQNEAQ (reference sequence). This CDR3 is 14 amino acids long. Together with reference TRBV7-9 and TRBJ1-1, the CDR3 gives the full variable domain: DTGVSQNPRHKITKRGQNVTFRCDPISEHNRLYWYRQTLGQGPEFLTYFQNEAQLEKSRLLSDRFSAERPKGSFSTLEIQRTEQGDSAMYLCASSLGQGAAEAFFGQGTRLTVV.

This clone came up a few times. The chain carries TRBV30 and TRBJ2-3; possible D gene TRBD1, 5 bases. Germline V gene data show CDR1 as GTSNPN and CDR2 as SVGIG (reference sequence). V was clipped by 0 bases and J by 5 bases, with 9 bases between them. This CDR3 has 13 residues. The CDR3 region has the DNA TGTGCCTGGAGTGTAAACAGGTTAGATACGCAGTATTTT. It codes for CAWSVNRLDTQYF.

The genes are TRBV30 and TRBJ2-3; D might be TRBD1 (5 bases). Per germline, CDR1 GTSNPN and CDR2 SVGIG (reference sequence). This CDR3 comprises 14 residues. With 4 bases removed from V and 1 base from J, the gap between germline ends came to 12 bases. In nucleotides, the CDR3 is TGTGCCTGGATGGGGCACTTGGGCACAGATACGCAGTATTTT. Its protein is CAWMGHLGTDTQYF. Full variable domain (missing parts from reference TRBV30 and TRBJ2-3): SQTIHQWPATLVQPVGSPLSLECTVEGTSNPNLYWYRQAAGRGLQLLFYSVGIGQISSEVPQNLSASRPQDRQFILSSKKLLLSDSGFYLCAWMGHLGTDTQYFGPGTRLTVL.